This TCR beta chain was found in a study of cytomegalovirus exposure and HLA in healthy donors. The study's findings and limits: Cytomegalovirus-associated TCR beta chains were listed, numbering some 150.

This clone appeared a few times. Antigen unknown. The CDR3 loop spans 13 amino acids. Germline CDR1 and CDR2: SGHAT and FQNNGV. The ends were cut back, 0 bases at V and 4 bases at J, with 6 bases in the middle. Data came from immunoSEQ multiplex PCR; TCRdb stores just in-frame clones and leaves some out. Of some 190,000 clones detected, more than 75% appear once; the ten largest clones hold roughly 1.6%. The chain carries TRBV11-2 and TRBJ1-2, with no clear D. The specimen sequenced was PBMCs. This receptor was identified in a woman younger than 35 in good health and CMV-seronegative. The CDR3 DNA follows: TGTGCCAGCAGCTTAGATTCAGTCTATGGCTACACCTTC. The encoded protein is CASSLDSVYGYTF.